This T cell receptor (beta chain) was documented in a study of technical replicates of blood from a few donors. The CDR3 covers 14 residues. Germline V gene sequence: CDR1 SGHTS, CDR2 YDEGEE. With 4 bases clipped from V and 1 base from J, the junction kept 1 base outside the gene matches. Here immunoSEQ multiplex PCR was the method, and the copy in TCRdb shows in-frame clones only, minus some. The sample has about 76,000 clones, approximately 96% seen once. Sequenced material: T cells isolated from PBMCs. This TCR came from a human donor in good health. The chain carries TRBV5-8 and TRBJ2-2; 7 nucleotides match TRBD1. This CDR3 is CASSRGLNTGELFF. Here the CDR3 DNA reads TGTGCCAGCAGCAGGGGGCTGAACACCGGGGAGCTGTTTTTT.